The 15 T cell receptor beta chains listed next were all sequenced from one sample in a study of metastatic and nonmetastatic thyroid tumors. Thyroid surgery had not been preceded by any treatment in any patient. MiXCR was used by TCRdb to re-call the PCR reads. Among tens of thousands of clones listed, roughly an eighth were seen once. The sample comprised blood. The receptor source for this set is a female donor with papillary thyroid cancer or a benign thyroid nodule (not recorded which). Some clones in this sample may be carry-over from other donors' samples.

This clone was observed many times. The chain recombines TRBV11-2 with TRBJ2-3, with 10 nucleotides matching TRBD2. CDR1 and CDR2 (germline): SGHAT, FQNNGV. The CDR3 contains 16 residues. Trimming removed 0 bases from V and 5 bases from J; junction bases left unmatched: 5. The CDR3 spells CASSLDLAGDVDTQYF. Written as DNA, the CDR3 is TGTGCCAGCAGCTTAGATCTAGCGGGAGACGTAGATACGCAGTATTTT.

At least ten counts were recorded for this clone. The chain recombines TRBV7-2 with TRBJ1-5; the D gene is possibly TRBD1 (5 bases). With 3 bases removed from V and 4 bases from J, the gap between germline ends came to 10 bases. Germline lookup yields CDR1 SGHTA and CDR2 FQGNSA. The CDR3 runs to 14 residues. DNA for the CDR3: TGTGCCAGCAGCTTGACGGGACTAAATCAGCCCCAGCATTTT. Protein: CASSLTGLNQPQHF.

In its sample, this clone was seen many times. A much larger clonotype is one base distant, so this may be a read error. The chain uses TRBV7-9 and TRBJ2-1; 10 nucleotides agree with TRBD1. Germline values: CDR1 SEHNR, CDR2 FQNEAQ (reference sequence). The CDR3 sequence is 16 residues long. V lost 5 bases and J lost 3; bases outside the gene matches: 7. CDR3 protein: CASSLRQGAIYNEQFF. The CDR3 DNA reads TGTGCCAGCAGCCTCCGACAGGGGGCGATCTACAATGAGCAGTTCTTC.

This clone appeared many times. V and J are TRBV5-1 and TRBJ2-2; 9 bases are a match to TRBD2. Germline trimming cut 1 base from V and 7 bases from J; bases unmatched to any gene: 8. The CDR3 contains 16 residues. Germline CDR1 and CDR2: SGHRS and YFSETQ. This CDR3 reads CASSLFASGTNGELFF. The CDR3 DNA reads TGCGCCAGCAGCTTGTTCGCTAGCGGGACGAACGGGGAGCTGTTTTTT. The entire variable domain, with the rest obtained from reference TRBV5-1 and TRBJ2-2, is as follows: KAGVTQTPRYLIKTRGQQVTLSCSPISGHRSVSWYQQTPGQGLQFLFEYFSETQRNKGNFPGRFSGRQFSNSRSEMNVSTLELGDSALYLCASSLFASGTNGELFFGEGSRLTVL.

This clone was counted at least ten times. V is TRBV7-3 and J is TRBJ2-5, with D perhaps TRBD2 (5 bases). Germline V gives CDR1 SGHTA, CDR2 FQGTGA. The CDR3 covers 13 residues. Trimming removed 5 bases at V and 4 bases at J, with 11 bases between. DNA of the CDR3: TGTGCCAGCAGCCCCTCGGGGTTAGAGACCCAGTACTTC. This codes for CASSPSGLETQYF.

This clone has at least ten counts. A junction end diverges from the germline sequence, so it may reflect a read error. In the same sample, other DNA sequences code for this CDR3. V gene TRBV10-2 combines with J gene TRBJ2-5; TRBD1 agrees at 8 bases. The CDR3 totals 13 residues. Germline CDR1 reads WSHSY; CDR2 reads SAAADI. CDR3 nucleotide sequence: TGCGCTAGCAGCTGGACAGGGCAAGAGACCCAGTACTTC. Translated: CASSWTGQETQYF.

This clone has a count of ten or more. The chain has TRBV20-1 and TRBJ1-5, with D possibly matching TRBD1 (5 bases). The germline gives CDR1 DFQATT, CDR2 SNEGSKA (reference sequence). The CDR3 is 14 amino acids. V lost 6 bases, J lost 0 bases, and 12 bases lay in between. The CDR3 region has the DNA TGCAGTGCCCGGACATCTAATAGCAATCAGCCCCAGCATTTT. Translated: CSARTSNSNQPQHF.

There are a few counts of this clone. V is TRBV24-1 and J is TRBJ1-2, with 11 bases aligning to TRBD1. This CDR3 contains 16 residues. The junction had 13 bases not matched to a gene; V was cut back by 8 bases and J by 6 bases. Germline assignment: CDR1 KGHDR and CDR2 SFDVKD. The CDR3 protein is CATNPGQGDNIDGYTF. DNA for the CDR3: TGTGCCACCAACCCGGGACAGGGGGATAATATCGATGGCTACACCTTC.

The sample holds a few counts of this clone. The V call is TRBV6-4, the J call TRBJ2-1; possible D gene TRBD2, 6 bases. The CDR3 has 16 amino acids. The V gene's germline CDR1 is MRHNA and CDR2 SNTAGT. V was shortened by 5 bases and J by 0 bases, with 14 bases between the two germline ends. As DNA, the CDR3 is TGTGCCAGCAGTCTCATCGGAGGGTACTCCTACAATGAGCAGTTCTTC. The encoded protein is CASSLIGGYSYNEQFF.

This clone was recorded a few times. This rearrangement joins TRBV6-1 to TRBJ2-7; perhaps D is TRBD1 or TRBD2 (5 bases each). Trimming took 6 bases from V and 3 from J, leaving 18 bases between them. The CDR3 contains 15 residues. CDR1 is MNHNS, CDR2 SASEGT, per germline. CDR3 nucleotides: TGTGCCAGCAGACGACAAGGGACCGACCACTACGAGCAGTACTTC. This sequence encodes CASRRQGTDHYEQYF.

The table lists this clone with many counts. The V call is TRBV18, the J call TRBJ2-7; 11 nucleotides align to TRBD1. With 3 bases clipped from V and 4 bases from J, the junction kept 5 bases outside the gene matches. CDR1 KGHSH and CDR2 LQKENI come from the germline V gene. This CDR3 region has 15 residues. CDR3 amino acids: CASSPGTGGHYEQYF. The DNA of the CDR3 is TGTGCCAGCTCACCCGGGACAGGGGGTCATTACGAGCAGTACTTC.

This clone has a count of ten or more. The chain carries TRBV3-1 and TRBJ2-5; D perhaps matches TRBD2 (5 bases). CDR1 and CDR2 (germline): LGHDT, YNNKEL (reference sequence). V shed 4 bases and J shed 4 bases, with 16 bases lying between them. The CDR3 covers 15 residues. This CDR3 is CASSPPGSSGETQYF. CDR3 DNA sequence: TGTGCCAGCAGCCCACCGGGAAGTTCGGGAGAGACCCAGTACTTC.

In regard to this clone: The junction departs from germline at one end; a sequencing error may be responsible. This chain connects TRBV10-3 to TRBJ2-7, with TRBD2 matching 9 bases. CDR1 is ENHRY, CDR2 SYGVKD, per germline. This CDR3 has 15 amino acids. Here the CDR3 DNA reads TGTGCCAGCAGTGAGGGGGCTAGCGGGATATACGAGCAGTACTTC. Amino acid sequence: CASSEGASGIYEQYF.

This clone came up a few times. This rearrangement joins TRBV6-2 or TRBV6-3 to TRBJ2-3, with D uncertain. The CDR3 has 13 residues. V was trimmed by 7 bases and J by 2 bases, leaving 10 bases between them. Per germline, CDR1 MNHEY and CDR2 SVGEGT. The CDR3 spells CASTLAFTDTQYF. The CDR3, as DNA: TGTGCCAGCACCTTGGCATTCACAGATACGCAGTATTTT.

At least ten counts were recorded for this clone. This sequence joins TRBV28 and TRBJ1-5; tentative D call: TRBD1 (5 bases). Trimming removed 6 bases from V and 1 base from J, with 7 bases in between. The CDR3 is 13 residues long. Germline-derived CDR1 and CDR2 are MDHEN and SYDVKM. CDR3 sequence: CASSWDSNQPQHF. Here the CDR3 DNA reads TGTGCCAGCAGCTGGGACAGCAATCAGCCCCAGCATTTT.